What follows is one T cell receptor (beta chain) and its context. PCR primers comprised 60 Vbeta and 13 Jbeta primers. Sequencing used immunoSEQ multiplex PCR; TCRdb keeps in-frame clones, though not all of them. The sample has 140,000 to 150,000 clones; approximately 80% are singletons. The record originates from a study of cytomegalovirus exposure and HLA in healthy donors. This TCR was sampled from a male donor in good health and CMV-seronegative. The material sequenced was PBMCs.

CDR3 DNA sequence: TGTGCCAGCAGCTTAGGAGGGGTGTTCTACGAGCAGTACTTC. Translation: CASSLGGVFYEQYF. This chain uses TRBV5-6 with TRBJ2-7; D may be TRBD2 (6 bases). V lost 2 bases and J lost 3, with 12 bases in between. Germline assignment: CDR1 SGHDT and CDR2 YYEEEE. This CDR3 has 14 amino acids.